This entry is about one T cell receptor (beta chain). Its antigen remains unknown. From cryopreserved PBMCs came around 2 micrograms of genomic DNA used for TCR beta libraries. The sample belongs to a study of cytotoxic CD8 clonotypes in ibrutinib-treated CLL. Overall study context: For this cohort, patients were some eleven relapsed/refractory and some 15 treatment-naive, while 17 were IGHV unmutated.

The data were produced by immunoSEQ multiplex PCR, yet TCRdb's version contains in-frame clones alone and is incomplete. The sample has roughly 150,000 clones, more than 70% seen once. CDR3 length: 20 residues. Notes on the study in general: Public clonotypes, found uncommonly, either contracted or stayed stable on treatment. At the start, clonality exceeded age-matched healthy donors and followed circulating CD8+ T-cell counts.

The sample consisted of PBMCs, taken at disease progression, from a patient treated with ibrutinib. This sequence joins TRBV21-1 and TRBJ2-7; the table's D call, TRBD2, was not checked against the DNA. TRBV21-1 is reported as a pseudogene. The source of this sequence is a human donor with chronic lymphocytic leukemia. DNA for the CDR3: TGTGCCAGCAGCAAAGATCGTCGACTAGCGGGAGTTCTTTGTCGCTACGAGCAGTACTTC. As protein: CASSKDRRLAGVLCRYEQYF.